This T cell receptor (beta chain) derives from a study of T cell responses to AZD1222 COVID-19 vaccine (dated by TCRdb to about 2021). Concerning the study at large: AZD1222 recipients with second doses at about 4 weeks or about 12 weeks were pooled, because spike-specific TCR depth and breadth did not differ between schedules. Trial participants were enrolled into age subgroups of 18-55, 56-69 and 70-plus years, which contained 148, 28 and 57 TCR-sequenced participants, respectively. A total of approximately 230 trial participants underwent TCR sequencing, of whom 200 to 220 received two doses of AZD1222 and some 26 received two doses of the MenACWY control vaccine.

The CDR3 runs 14 amino acids, cysteine and phenylalanine included. Kept here is only the CDR3 DNA, which spans 42 bases and is read in frame from base 1. V and J are truncated by 4 bases and 2 bases respectively, leaving an intervening sequence of 11 bases. CDR1 and CDR2 are drawn from the germline V gene: MNHNS, SASEGT. Per the publication, the time point label means: baseline before first vaccination. Vaccinee samples came from UK trials COV001 and COV002, including a single-blind randomized controlled phase 2/3 trial of AZD1222 (ChAdOx1 nCoV-19) in healthy adults. Trial participant PBMC samples were collected at day 0 and day 28 after the second dose for TCRbeta chain sequencing. Regarding this clone: Its binding antigen is unknown. Base qualities are not provided; no much larger clone lies one nucleotide away.

On the study overall, not on this receptor specifically: A significant rise in spike-specific TCR breadth and depth was observed after two AZD1222 doses relative to day 0 and relative to MenACWY recipients. Because no day 14 peak-response samples were available, the repertoires could be characterized only after the peak T cell response. Only 5 to 7 AZD1222 recipients were SARS-CoV-2 seropositive at baseline, limiting conclusions about previously exposed vaccinees. The whole spike protein was spanned by vaccine-associated CD4 TCRs, and dominant responses were seen in regions 160-218 and 743-854. The 56-69-year group was small, and its depth increase did not reach significance, likely because of low power. Nearly half of unique spike-specific TCRs reportedly recognized epitopes outside regions mutated in the B.1.351 and B.1.1.7 variants. Participants were mostly white British, with more females than males. The authors suggested clonal diversity may have been underestimated.

The CDR3 regions of human TCRbeta chains were subjected to immunosequencing. The study's processing was this. Repertoire TCRs were checked for matches against a reference library of SARS-CoV-2-specific TCRs that had been generated using the MIRA antigen-specificity platform. Breadth was defined as the fraction of unique TCRs that were SARS-CoV-2-associated, and depth was defined as the fraction of total T cells that were SARS-CoV-2-associated. Using the MIRA data, each spike-specific TCR was mapped to the spike region that the TCR reacts to and placed in a CD4 or CD8 class. Log10-transformed breadth and depth values were compared by one-way ANOVA with Sidak's multiple comparisons tests. The table comes from immuneACCESS by way of TCRdb, which keeps in-frame sequences with V and J called. Part of the clones is missing from these tables; in studies checked, under half for an unresolved V gene and the rest for unknown reasons. D and trimming come from the DNA, and the V and J calls and clone size come from that table. The sample table shows about 130,000 clones, and 89% are seen once. Clones ranked in the top ten supply roughly 6.3% of the sample.

Specimen: peripheral blood, collected on day 0 of AZD1222 vaccination. The clonotype was recovered from an adult in good health. The sequence links TRBV6-1 to TRBJ1-1; perhaps TRBD1 is the D gene, with 5 bases matching. Here is the DNA: TGTGCCAGCAGTGGGGGGAGGACAAACACTGAAGCTTTCTTT. Its protein reads: CASSGGRTNTEAFF.